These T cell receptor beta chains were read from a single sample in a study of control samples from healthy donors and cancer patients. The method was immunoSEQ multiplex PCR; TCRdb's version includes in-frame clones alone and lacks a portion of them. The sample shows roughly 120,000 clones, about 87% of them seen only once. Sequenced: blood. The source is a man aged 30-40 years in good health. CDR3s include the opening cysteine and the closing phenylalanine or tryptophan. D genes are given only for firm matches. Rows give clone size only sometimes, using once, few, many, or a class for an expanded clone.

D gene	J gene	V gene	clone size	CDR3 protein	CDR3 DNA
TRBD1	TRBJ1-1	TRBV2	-	CASRVGQVNTEAFF	TGTGCCAGCAGAGTGGGACAGGTGAACACTGAAGCTTTCTTT
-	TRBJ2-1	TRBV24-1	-	CATSDIGGRGSNEQFF	TGTGCCACCAGTGATATTGGGGGCAGAGGAAGCAATGAGCAGTTCTTC
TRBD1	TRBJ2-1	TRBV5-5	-	CASSWGQGSYNEQFF	TGTGCCAGCAGCTGGGGACAGGGCTCCTACAATGAGCAGTTCTTC
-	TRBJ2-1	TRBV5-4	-	CASIHPTDNEQFF	TGTGCCAGCATCCACCCGACTGACAATGAGCAGTTCTTC
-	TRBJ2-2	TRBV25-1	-	CASSQAANTGELFF	TGTGCCAGCAGCCAGGCAGCGAACACCGGGGAACTGTTTTTT
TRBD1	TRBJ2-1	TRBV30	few	CAWSVQGTGGIYEQFF	TGTGCCTGGAGTGTACAGGGTACAGGGGGCATCTATGAGCAGTTCTTC
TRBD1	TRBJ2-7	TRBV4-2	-	CASRSGQGKFNEQYF	TGTGCCAGCAGATCTGGACAGGGCAAATTCAACGAGCAGTACTTC
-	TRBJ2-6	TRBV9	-	CASSVDPRGRRGANVLTF	TGTGCCAGCAGCGTAGATCCCCGGGGGCGTCGTGGGGCCAACGTCCTGACTTTC
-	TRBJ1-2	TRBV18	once	CASSKILNTEEGYTF	TGTGCCAGCTCCAAAATCCTCAATACAGAGGAAGGCTACACCTTC
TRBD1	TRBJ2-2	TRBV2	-	CASPRDRGRHTGELFF	TGTGCCAGCCCACGGGACAGGGGGCGCCACACCGGGGAGCTGTTTTTT
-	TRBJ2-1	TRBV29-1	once	CSVGPAGHNEQFF	TGCAGCGTCGGCCCCGCGGGCCACAATGAGCAGTTCTTC
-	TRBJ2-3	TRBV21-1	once	CASSSPPSGTARTDTQYF	TGTGCCAGCAGCTCGCCCCCTAGTGGTACGGCTCGCACAGATACGCAGTATTTT
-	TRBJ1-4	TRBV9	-	CAAGRGGGKEKLFF	TGTGCGGCAGGGCGAGGAGGGGGGAAAGAAAAACTGTTTTTT
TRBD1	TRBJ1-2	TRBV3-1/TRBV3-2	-	CASSQDGRQGYGYTF	TGTGCCAGCAGCCAAGATGGCCGACAGGGATATGGCTACACCTTC
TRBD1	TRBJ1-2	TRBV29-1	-	CSVSGQGFGYTF	TGCAGCGTTAGCGGACAGGGATTTGGCTACACCTTC
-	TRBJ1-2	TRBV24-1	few	CATDPIPTGYTF	TGTGCCACAGACCCGATCCCGACGGGCTACACCTTC
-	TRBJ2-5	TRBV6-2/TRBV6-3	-	CASSYSGESETQYF	TGTGCCAGCAGTTACTCGGGGGAATCTGAGACCCAGTACTTC
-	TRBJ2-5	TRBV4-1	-	CASSQGGRLGGETQYF	TGCGCCAGCAGCCAAGGAGGGCGCCTTGGGGGAGAGACCCAGTACTTC
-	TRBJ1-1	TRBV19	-	CASSITGISTEAFF	TGTGCCAGTAGTATTACAGGGATTAGCACTGAAGCTTTCTTT
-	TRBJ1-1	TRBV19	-	CASSIGGRATEAFF	TGTGCCAGTAGTATAGGGGGCAGGGCCACTGAAGCTTTCTTT